This T cell receptor beta chain derives from a study of cytomegalovirus exposure and HLA in healthy donors. Per germline, CDR1 SGHVS and CDR2 FQNEAQ. The CDR3 is 13 amino acids. V lost 7 bases and J lost 9; bases outside the gene matches: 9. PCR employed 60 Vbeta and 13 Jbeta primers. TCRdb keeps only in-frame clones here, not all; method: immunoSEQ multiplex PCR. This sample has about 91,000 clones, with around nine tenths found just once. The sample comprised PBMCs. The receptor comes from a man aged 30 to 39 in good health and CMV-seropositive. The rearrangement links TRBV7-8 to TRBJ2-7, with 10 bases matching TRBD2. The CDR3 sequence: CASTFLAGEGQYF. CDR3 nucleotide sequence: TGTGCCAGCACCTTCCTAGCGGGAGAGGGGCAGTACTTC.